This T cell receptor (beta chain) was obtained from a study of cytomegalovirus exposure and HLA in healthy donors. Study results and caveats: In vitro work confirmed that a few CMV-associated chains recognize CMV antigens. Associated with cytomegalovirus, according to the listing, were 150 to 200 TCR beta chains.

As regards this clone: Its antigen is unknown.

PCR primers comprised 60 Vbeta and 13 Jbeta primers. Assay: immunoSEQ multiplex PCR; the TCRdb copy retains only in-frame clones and omits some. The table has roughly 130,000 clones, roughly 82% seen once. Germline CDR1 is KGHSH and CDR2 is LQKENI. This CDR3 is built from 12 residues. V lost 3 bases, J lost 6 bases, and 8 bases lay in between. Sequencing was carried out using PBMCs. This TCR derives from a male donor in good health and CMV-seropositive. The chain carries TRBV18 and TRBJ1-1, with a tentative D call TRBD1 (6 bases). The CDR3 protein is CASSPTGPEAFF. CDR3 sequence (DNA): TGTGCCAGCTCACCTACAGGGCCTGAAGCTTTCTTT.